Below, one T cell receptor (beta chain) is given with its context. Its antigen is not identified. This CDR3 has 17 residues. V lost 7 bases, J lost 2 bases, and 23 bases lay in between. The V gene's germline CDR1 is SEHNR and CDR2 FQNEAQ (reference sequence). This sample stems from a study of OX40 agonist ivuxolimab in advanced cancers. Study-wide background: Intravenous ivuxolimab was administered to patients every 2 weeks at 0.01 to 10 mg/kg. Dose-escalation patients were diagnosed with hepatocellular carcinoma, melanoma, renal cell cancer or head and neck cancer.

Some clones are missing from TCRdb's copy, which holds only in-frame ones; the method was immunoSEQ multiplex PCR. The sample contains about 100,000 clones, more than 85% of which appear only once. The study, taken as a whole, reports: On average, a greater number of expanded clones characterised CD8+ T cells relative to CD4+.

Exclusion applied to patients with autoimmune disease history or systemic immunosuppression. The sequence derives from an adult with an advanced solid tumor such as melanoma, head and neck, liver or kidney cancer. The chain joins TRBV7-9 to TRBJ1-2, with a possible D match to TRBD1 (6 bases). The specimen comprised CD4+ or CD8+ T cells sorted from blood, sampled in a trial of the OX40 agonist ivuxolimab. The CDR3 loop reads CASTYLIGGSSNYGYTF. The CDR3 nucleotides read TGTGCCAGCACATACTTAATAGGGGGGTCGTCCAACTATGGCTACACCTTC.